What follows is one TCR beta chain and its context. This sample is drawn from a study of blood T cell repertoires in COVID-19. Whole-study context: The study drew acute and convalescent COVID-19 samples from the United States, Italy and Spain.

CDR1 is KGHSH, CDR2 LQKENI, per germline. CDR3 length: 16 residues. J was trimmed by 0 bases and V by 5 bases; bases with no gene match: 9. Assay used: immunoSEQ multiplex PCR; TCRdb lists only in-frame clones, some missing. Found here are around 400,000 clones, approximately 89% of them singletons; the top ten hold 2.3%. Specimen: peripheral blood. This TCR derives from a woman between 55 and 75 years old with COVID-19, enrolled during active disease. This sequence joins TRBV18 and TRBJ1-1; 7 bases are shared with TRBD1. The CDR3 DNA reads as TGTGCCAGCTCATACTTTTGGGGACAGATGAACACTGAAGCTTTCTTT. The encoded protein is CASSYFWGQMNTEAFF. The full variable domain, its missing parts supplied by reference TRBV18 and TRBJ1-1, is NAGVMQNPRHLVRRRGQEARLRCSPMKGHSHVYWYRQLPEEGLKFMVYLQKENIIDESGMPKERFSAEFPKEGPSILRIQQVVRGDSAAYFCASSYFWGQMNTEAFFGQGTRLTVV.